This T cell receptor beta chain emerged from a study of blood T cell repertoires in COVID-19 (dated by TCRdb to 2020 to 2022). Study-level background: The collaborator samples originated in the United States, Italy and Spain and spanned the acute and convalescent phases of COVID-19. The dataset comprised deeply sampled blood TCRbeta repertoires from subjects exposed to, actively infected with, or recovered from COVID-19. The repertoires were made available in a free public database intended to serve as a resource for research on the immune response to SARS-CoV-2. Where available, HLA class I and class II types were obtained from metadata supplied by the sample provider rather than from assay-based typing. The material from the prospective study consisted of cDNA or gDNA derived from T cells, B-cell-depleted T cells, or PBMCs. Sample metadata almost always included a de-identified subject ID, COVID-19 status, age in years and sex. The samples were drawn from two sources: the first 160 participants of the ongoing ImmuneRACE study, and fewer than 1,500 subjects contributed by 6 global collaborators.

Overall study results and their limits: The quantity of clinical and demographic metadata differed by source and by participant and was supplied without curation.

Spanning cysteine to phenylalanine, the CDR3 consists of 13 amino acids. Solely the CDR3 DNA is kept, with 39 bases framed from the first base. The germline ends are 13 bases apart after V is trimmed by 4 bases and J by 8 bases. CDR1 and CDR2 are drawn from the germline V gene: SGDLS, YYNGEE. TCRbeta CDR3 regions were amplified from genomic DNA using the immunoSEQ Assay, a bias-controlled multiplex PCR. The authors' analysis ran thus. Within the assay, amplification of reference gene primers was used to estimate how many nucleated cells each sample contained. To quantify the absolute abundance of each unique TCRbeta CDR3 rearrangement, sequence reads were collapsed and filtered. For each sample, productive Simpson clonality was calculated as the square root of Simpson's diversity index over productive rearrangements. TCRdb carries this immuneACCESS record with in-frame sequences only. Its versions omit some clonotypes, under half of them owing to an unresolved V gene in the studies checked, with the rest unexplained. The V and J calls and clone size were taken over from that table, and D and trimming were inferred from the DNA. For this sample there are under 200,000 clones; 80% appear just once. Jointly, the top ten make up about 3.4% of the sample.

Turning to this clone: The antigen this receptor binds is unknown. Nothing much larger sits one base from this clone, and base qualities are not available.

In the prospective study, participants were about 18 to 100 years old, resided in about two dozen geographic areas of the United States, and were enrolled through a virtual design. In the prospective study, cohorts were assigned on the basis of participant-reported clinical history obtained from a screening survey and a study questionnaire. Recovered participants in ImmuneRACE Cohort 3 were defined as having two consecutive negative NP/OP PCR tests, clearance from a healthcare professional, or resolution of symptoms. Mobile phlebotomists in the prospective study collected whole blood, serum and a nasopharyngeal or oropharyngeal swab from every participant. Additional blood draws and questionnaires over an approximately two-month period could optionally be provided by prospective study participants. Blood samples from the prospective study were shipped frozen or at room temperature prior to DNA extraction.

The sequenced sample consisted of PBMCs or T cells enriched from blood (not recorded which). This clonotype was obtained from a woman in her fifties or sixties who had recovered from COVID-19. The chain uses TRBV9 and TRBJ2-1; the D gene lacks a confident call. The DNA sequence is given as TGTGCCAGCAGCTTAGGCCCCGTAGATGAGCAGTTCTTC. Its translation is CASSLGPVDEQFF.